The next 27 T cell receptor beta chains were all read from a single sample in a study of cytomegalovirus exposure and HLA in healthy donors. Amplification used 60 Vbeta primers and 13 Jbeta primers. Measured with immunoSEQ multiplex PCR; TCRdb has only the in-frame clones, and not every one. Of about 99,000 clones in the sample, over 65% are singletons; the top ten hold more than 1.5%. Sequencing was carried out using PBMCs. These receptors originate from a woman in her forties in good health and CMV-seronegative.

The genes are TRBV15 and TRBJ1-5, with 7 nucleotides matching TRBD1. CDR1 and CDR2 from the germline V gene are LNHNV and YYDKDF (reference sequence). The CDR3 totals 14 residues. Trimming at V came to 0 bases and at J to 8 bases, leaving 4 bases not matched to a gene. The CDR3 loop is CATSRDRGKEPQHF. In nucleotides, the CDR3 is TGTGCCACCAGCAGAGACAGGGGGAAGGAGCCCCAGCATTTT.

The V call is TRBV7-2, the J call TRBJ2-2; unclear D gene. The CDR3 totals 14 residues. The V gene lost 5 bases and the J gene lost 3 bases, with 10 bases spanning the gap. Germline CDR1 reads SGHTA; CDR2 reads FQGNSA. The CDR3 DNA is TGTGCCAGCAGCCGCTTCGGAGACACCGGGGAGCTGTTTTTT. Its protein product is CASSRFGDTGELFF.

The V and J genes are TRBV4-3 and TRBJ2-4; 14 nucleotides align to TRBD2. Germline loops: CDR1 LGHNA, CDR2 YSLEER. The CDR3 has 17 amino acids. V lost 4 bases and J lost 2; bases outside the gene matches: 4. Here the CDR3 DNA reads TGCGCCAGCAGCCGTGGGACTAGCGGGAGTACCAAAAACATTCAGTACTTC. The encoded protein is CASSRGTSGSTKNIQYF.

The chain has TRBV4-1 and TRBJ1-2; D ambiguous. The CDR3 has 17 residues. Looked up from germline, CDR1 is MGHRA and CDR2 is YSYEKL. V gave up 1 base and J gave up 4 bases, with 19 bases separating them. CDR3 residues: CASSQGFPSRRSYGYTF. The DNA of the CDR3 is TGCGCCAGCAGCCAAGGATTCCCCTCGCGGAGGTCCTATGGCTACACCTTC.

This clone came up a few times. V usage is TRBV4-1 and J usage is TRBJ1-6, with D unclear. This CDR3 comprises 12 residues. Germline values: CDR1 MGHRA, CDR2 YSYEKL. Trimming took 4 bases from V and 6 from J, leaving 4 bases between them. CDR3 sequence reads: CASSPGNSPLHF. The CDR3 DNA sequence: TGCGCCAGCAGCCCGGGTAATTCACCCCTCCACTTT.

V usage is TRBV9 and J usage is TRBJ2-1; the match to TRBD1 covers 10 bases. Looked up from germline, CDR1 is SGDLS and CDR2 is YYNGEE. The CDR3 contains 19 residues. With V trimmed by 0 bases and J by 3 bases, 12 bases remained unmatched. The CDR3 spells CASSVESRTGTGDYNEQFF. CDR3 in DNA: TGTGCCAGCAGCGTAGAATCCCGGACCGGGACAGGGGACTACAATGAGCAGTTCTTC.

DNA for the CDR3: TGCGCCAGCAGCCAAGGGGGAGCCGGCAGCTCCTACGAGCAGTACTTC. It encodes CASSQGGAGSSYEQYF. This sequence joins TRBV4-1 and TRBJ2-7; tentatively, D is TRBD2 (5 bases). The CDR3 runs 16 residues. V lost 1 base to trimming and J lost 0 bases, with 13 bases between them. Germline V gene data show CDR1 as MGHRA and CDR2 as YSYEKL.

This clone has more than one count but fewer than ten. The chain uses TRBV7-2 and TRBJ1-2, with 9 bases aligning to TRBD1. Germline CDR1 SGHTA, CDR2 FQGNSA. CDR3 length: 15 amino acids. V trimming: 3 bases; J trimming: 4 bases; junction bases outside the gene matches: 6. For the CDR3, the DNA is TGTGCCAGCAGCTTGGACAGGGGAAGGAGCTATGGCTACACCTTC. Protein: CASSLDRGRSYGYTF.

The V and J genes are TRBV9 and TRBJ1-6, with D possibly TRBD1 on 6 matching bases. The V gene's germline CDR1 is SGDLS and CDR2 YYNGEE. Deletions cut 3 bases from V and 8 bases from J, with 12 bases between. There are 14 residues in the CDR3. The CDR3 loop reads CASSDADSYSPLHF. As DNA, the CDR3 is TGTGCCAGCAGCGATGCGGACAGTTATTCACCCCTCCACTTT.

This clone was recorded only once. This chain connects TRBV7-8 to TRBJ2-7, with D possibly being TRBD1 (6 bases). V was shortened by 8 bases and J by 1 base, with 18 bases between the two germline ends. Germline V lookup: CDR1 SGHVS, CDR2 FQNEAQ. CDR3 length: 15 amino acids. As DNA, the CDR3 is TGTGCCAGCCGAGGGCCCGGGCAGGGGTCCTACGAGCAGTACTTC. Amino acids: CASRGPGQGSYEQYF. Together with reference TRBV7-8 and TRBJ2-7, the CDR3 gives the full variable domain: GAGVSQSPRYKVAKRGQDVALRCDPISGHVSLFWYQQALGQGPEFLTYFQNEAQLDKSGLPSDRFFAERPEGSVSTLKIQRTQQEDSAVYLCASRGPGQGSYEQYFGPGTRLTVT.

V and J are TRBV19 and TRBJ1-1; no firm D call. V shed 6 bases and J shed 3 bases, with 8 bases lying between them. CDR3 length: 12 residues. Per germline, CDR1 LNHDA and CDR2 SQIVND (reference sequence). CDR3 protein: CASSYSHTEAFF. In nucleotides, the CDR3 is TGTGCCAGTAGCTACAGCCACACTGAAGCTTTCTTT. Complete variable domain (other parts from reference TRBV19 and TRBJ1-1): DGGITQSPKYLFRKEGQNVTLSCEQNLNHDAMYWYRQDPGQGLRLIYYSQIVNDFQKGDIAEGYSVSREKKESFPLTVTSAQKNPTAFYLCASSYSHTEAFFGQGTRLTVV.

The CDR3 DNA sequence: TGCAGCGTTCGGGTGCTGATTTACAATGAGCAGTTCTTC. This encodes CSVRVLIYNEQFF. The chain recombines TRBV29-1 with TRBJ2-1; D not certain. The germline V gene encodes CDR1 SQVTM and CDR2 ANQGSEA. This CDR3 region has 13 residues. V was clipped by 5 bases and J by 4 bases, with 12 bases between them.

The CDR3 sequence is CASRAPTGGKTQYF. CDR3 nucleotides: TGCGCCAGCAGGGCTCCCACAGGAGGGAAGACCCAGTACTTC. The chain uses TRBV5-1 and TRBJ2-5, with a tentative D call TRBD2 (6 bases). This CDR3 spans 14 amino acids. Germline assignment: CDR1 SGHRS and CDR2 YFSETQ. Trimming took off 5 bases at V and 6 bases at J, with 17 bases between the two ends.

This clone occurred a few times. This sequence joins TRBV6-5 and TRBJ1-4; the match to TRBD1 covers 7 bases. V trimming: 6 bases; J trimming: 3 bases; junction bases outside the gene matches: 7. Germline CDR1 and CDR2: MNHEY and SVGAGI. The CDR3 sequence is 15 residues long. CDR3 residues: CASRKRQGANEKLFF. The CDR3 DNA reads TGTGCCAGCAGAAAAAGACAGGGAGCTAATGAAAAACTGTTTTTT.

The chain combines TRBV5-6 with TRBJ1-5, with 7 bases aligning to TRBD1. Germline loops: CDR1 SGHDT, CDR2 YYEEEE. This CDR3 is 16 amino acids long. J gave up 6 bases and V 6 bases, and 15 bases lay outside the gene matches. In DNA form, the CDR3 reads TGTGCCAGCACCCTGGGAACAGGGGAAAGGGGTCAGCCCCAGCATTTT. Amino acid sequence: CASTLGTGERGQPQHF. Based on the CDR3 plus reference TRBV5-6 and TRBJ1-5, the full variable domain is DAGVTQSPTHLIKTRGQQVTLRCSPKSGHDTVSWYQQALGQGPQFIFQYYEEEERQRGNFPDRFSGHQFPNYSSELNVNALLLGDSALYLCASTLGTGERGQPQHFGDGTRLSIL.

The chain couples TRBV5-1 to TRBJ1-2; a possible D gene is TRBD1 (6 bases). The CDR3 is 15 residues long. Germline V gene lookup returns CDR1 SGHRS and CDR2 YFSETQ. V shed 0 bases and J shed 4 bases, with 13 bases lying between them. The CDR3 coding sequence is TGCGCCAGCAGCTTGGCCGTGGCAGGGGCCTATGGCTACACCTTC. Translation gives CASSLAVAGAYGYTF.

The V and J genes are TRBV6-6 and TRBJ1-5; 8 bases agree with TRBD1. Per the germline V gene, CDR1 is MNHNY and CDR2 is SVGAGI (reference sequence). Trimming removed 2 bases from V and 5 bases from J; junction bases left unmatched: 5. This CDR3 has 15 residues. CDR3 coding DNA: TGTGCCAGCAGTTACAATTACAGGGGGGATCAGCCCCAGCATTTT. This gives the protein CASSYNYRGDQPQHF.

Here the CDR3 reads CASSSDSFTDTQYF. As DNA, the CDR3 is TGTGCCAGCAGTTCCGACAGTTTCACAGATACGCAGTATTTT. The V and J genes are TRBV27 and TRBJ2-3, with TRBD1 as a possible D gene (5 bases). CDR3 length: 14 residues. Trimming took off 4 bases at V and 2 bases at J, with 10 bases between the two ends. Germline CDR1 MNHEY, CDR2 SMNVEV (reference sequence).

The chain couples TRBV28 to TRBJ1-2; TRBD1 agrees at 11 bases. Germline V gene sequence: CDR1 MDHEN, CDR2 SYDVKM. This CDR3 comprises 16 residues. After removal of 5 bases from V and 4 bases from J, the junction contained 9 bases not matched to a gene. CDR3 sequence: CASSTPGQGGGYGYTF. In nucleotides, the CDR3 is TGTGCCAGCAGTACACCGGGACAGGGGGGAGGCTATGGCTACACCTTC.

The genes are TRBV5-4 and TRBJ1-2; D unclear. Germline CDR1 and CDR2: SGHNT and YYREEE (reference sequence). This CDR3 contains 13 residues. Trimming pared 0 bases from V and 5 bases from J, leaving 8 bases between. The CDR3 DNA reads TGTGCCAGCAGCTTGGACGGAGATTATGGCTACACCTTC. Translation gives CASSLDGDYGYTF.

This rearrangement joins TRBV5-4 to TRBJ2-7; D not resolved. This CDR3 is built from 15 residues. The V gene's germline CDR1 is SGHNT and CDR2 YYREEE (reference sequence). With 0 bases removed from V and 2 bases from J, the gap between germline ends came to 12 bases. The CDR3 here is CASSLGGRRAYEQYF. CDR3 coding DNA: TGTGCCAGCAGCTTGGGTGGCAGGCGAGCCTACGAGCAGTACTTC.

This clone was counted between two and nine times. The rearrangement uses TRBV7-9 and TRBJ1-1; the D is unclear. The CDR3 spans 13 residues. In germline, CDR1 is SEHNR, CDR2 FQNEAQ (reference sequence). V lost 8 bases to trimming and J lost 2 bases, with 12 bases between them. In DNA, the CDR3 is TGTGCCAGCTCCAAAGCGGCCAACACTGAAGCTTTCTTT. This gives the protein CASSKAANTEAFF.

This clone was found a few times. The rearrangement joins TRBV4-3 to TRBJ1-4; perhaps TRBD1 as D (5 bases). CDR1 LGHNA and CDR2 YSLEER come from the germline V gene. This CDR3 contains 15 residues. Trimming shortened V by 0 bases and J by 2 bases, and 7 bases separated the two germline ends. CDR3 in amino acids: CASSQEKGTNEKLFF. CDR3 sequence (DNA): TGCGCCAGCAGCCAAGAGAAGGGGACTAATGAAAAACTGTTTTTT.

The rearrangement joins TRBV7-8 to TRBJ2-5; 11 bases match TRBD2. The V gene end was trimmed by 4 bases and the J gene end by 5 bases; junction bases not matched to a gene: 12. CDR3 length: 17 residues. Per germline, CDR1 SGHVS and CDR2 FQNEAQ. CDR3: CASSSRGSGRAKETQYF. DNA of the CDR3: TGTGCCAGCAGCTCCCGGGGTAGCGGGAGGGCCAAGGAGACCCAGTACTTC.

This chain links TRBV11-2 with TRBJ2-1, with 9 positions matching TRBD2. The length of the CDR3 is 15 residues. The ends lost 6 bases at V and 8 bases at J; junction bases unmatched: 11. CDR1 SGHAT and CDR2 FQNNGV come from the germline V gene. CDR3 coding DNA: TGTGCCAGCAGGGCGGGGCTAGCGGGAACGGATGAGCAGTTCTTC. It codes for CASRAGLAGTDEQFF.

The V and J genes are TRBV19 and TRBJ2-3; D might be TRBD1 (5 bases). This CDR3 is built from 15 residues. CDR1 is LNHDA and CDR2 is SQIVND in the germline V gene (reference sequence). The V end lost 8 bases, the J end lost 5 bases, and 20 bases lay between the germline ends. CDR3 protein: CASRAAQVSGDTQYF. The CDR3 DNA follows: TGTGCCAGTCGCGCCGCACAGGTCTCGGGAGATACGCAGTATTTT.

J is TRBJ1-4 and V is TRBV30; maybe TRBD1 (5 bases). The CDR3 is 13 amino acids. The V gene lost 5 bases and the J gene lost 6 bases, with 13 bases spanning the gap. Germline-derived CDR1 and CDR2 are GTSNPN and SVGIG (reference sequence). CDR3 loop: CAWYRGTDEKLFF. In nucleotides, the CDR3 is TGTGCCTGGTATCGGGGGACGGATGAAAAACTGTTTTTT.